This is a list of T cell receptor beta chains from one sample in a study of long-term antiretroviral therapy in people with HIV. Libraries were prepared by immunoSEQ multiplex PCR; TCRdb keeps only in-frame clonotypes and omits some of them. The sample has 30,000 to 40,000 clones, approximately 72% seen once. The sample was unsorted PBMCs, taken 3 years after starting antiretroviral therapy. These TCRs come from a man aged 50 to 60 with HIV. CDR3s include the opening cysteine and the closing phenylalanine or tryptophan. The D gene is left open where the match is weak. Only part of the rows carry a size: once, few, many, or a class if the clone is expanded.

CDR3 DNA	CDR3 protein	D gene	clone size	V gene	J gene
TGTGCCAGCAGAGGACTAGCGGGGCGGGAGACCCAGTACTTC	CASRGLAGRETQYF	TRBD2	.	TRBV6-6	TRBJ2-5
TGCGCCAGCAGACGTCTAGCGGGGACCTATCAAGAGACCCAGTACTTC	CASRRLAGTYQETQYF	TRBD2	.	TRBV5-1	TRBJ2-5
TGTGCCAGCAGAACGGGCGGGATGGGGGGGGCCTACGAGCAGTACTTC	CASRTGGMGGAYEQYF	TRBD2	.	TRBV28	TRBJ2-7
TGTGCCAGCAGCCTAACAAGAGTAAACAGGTGGAGCGCCTACGAGCAGTACTTC	CASSLTRVNRWSAYEQYF	.	once	TRBV14	TRBJ2-7
TGTGCCAGCAGCCTGAGGCGGGGGGGCGAGACCCAGTACTTC	CASSLRRGGETQYF	TRBD2	.	TRBV7-2	TRBJ2-5
TGCAGTGCGGGGGACAACTACGAGCAGTACTTC	CSAGDNYEQYF	.	.	TRBV20-1	TRBJ2-7
TGTGCCAGCAGTTTTCCCGGGGATACGCAGTATTTT	CASSFPGDTQYF	.	.	TRBV28	TRBJ2-3
TGTGCCAGCAAAAGGGGCGCAAAGGATTCACCCCTCCACTTT	CASKRGAKDSPLHF	.	.	TRBV6-1	TRBJ1-6
TGTGCCAGCAGCTTTCTGACAGGGGTGGCCGGGGAGCTGTTTTTT	CASSFLTGVAGELFF	TRBD1	.	TRBV7-2	TRBJ2-2
TGTGCCAGCAGCGTAGGGGGGGGACCCCAAGAGACCCAGTACTTC	CASSVGGGPQETQYF	TRBD2	.	TRBV9	TRBJ2-5
TGTGCCAGCAGCTTAATCGGGGGGCGTATGGATACGCAGTATTTT	CASSLIGGRMDTQYF	.	.	TRBV7-6	TRBJ2-3
TGTGCCAGCAGCTCCGGGCACGCCGGAAACACCATATATTTT	CASSSGHAGNTIYF	.	.	TRBV7-9	TRBJ1-3
TGTGCCAGCAGTTCCCCCGGGCAGGGGAACACCGGGGAGCTGTTTTTT	CASSSPGQGNTGELFF	.	.	TRBV28	TRBJ2-2
TGTGCCAGCAGTGAAGTTGGCTCCCCCTCCTACAATGAGCAGTTCTTC	CASSEVGSPSYNEQFF	.	few	TRBV2	TRBJ2-1
TGTGCCAGCTCAGGGGGGTTAGGCAATGAGCAGTTCTTC	CASSGGLGNEQFF	.	once	TRBV18	TRBJ2-1
TGTGCCAGCAGTTCCACGGGACAGGCAAAAAACATTCAGTACTTC	CASSSTGQAKNIQYF	TRBD1	.	TRBV6-6	TRBJ2-4
TGTGCCAGCACCCGAAGGGGGACCCCCATCATATATAATTCACCCCTCCACTTT	CASTRRGTPIIYNSPLHF	.	.	TRBV14	TRBJ1-6
TGTGCCAGCAGCCCCGGGACACTTAACTATGGCTACACCTTC	CASSPGTLNYGYTF	.	few	TRBV7-2	TRBJ1-2
TGTGCCAGCAGCCCGGACAGGGGGACTGAAGCTTTCTTT	CASSPDRGTEAFF	TRBD1	.	TRBV11-2	TRBJ1-1
TGTGCCTGTTCCCGAGGCGGACAGACCTACAATGAGCAGTTCTTC	CACSRGGQTYNEQFF	.	.	TRBV7-8	TRBJ2-1
TGTGCCAGCAGCCCAAGGGGGGGACCGTCCTACGAGCAGTACTTC	CASSPRGGPSYEQYF	.	.	TRBV7-6	TRBJ2-7
TGTGCCAGCAGCCTCTTCGGGCTAACCCAAGAGACCCAGTACTTC	CASSLFGLTQETQYF	.	.	TRBV9	TRBJ2-5
TGTGCCTGGAGTTACAGGGCGAGTAAGAAACTGTTTTTT	CAWSYRASKKLFF	.	few	TRBV30	TRBJ1-4
TGTGCCAGCAGCGCCCTCGGGACTAGCGGGGGGGCGGAGGAGACCCAGTACTTC	CASSALGTSGGAEETQYF	TRBD2	.	TRBV9	TRBJ2-5
TGTGCCAGCACCCAGAGGCAGGCACCCTACGAGCAGTACTTC	CASTQRQAPYEQYF	.	.	TRBV6-5	TRBJ2-7
TGTGCCAGCACCATTGGGGACAGGAGTAACACTGAAGCTTTCTTT	CASTIGDRSNTEAFF	TRBD1	once	TRBV28	TRBJ1-1
TGTGCCAGCAGCCCCCCGACAGGGGGAGGCTACACCTTC	CASSPPTGGGYTF	TRBD1	.	TRBV28	TRBJ1-2
TGTGCCAGCAGCTTACGACAGGCTATTCTTGACTACACCTTC	CASSLRQAILDYTF	.	.	TRBV7-9	TRBJ1-2
TGTGCCAGCAGCCAGGGAAACTATGGCTACACCTTC	CASSQGNYGYTF	.	few	TRBV7-9	TRBJ1-2
TGTGCCAGCTCATCCCTTGTGACAGGCAGAGGCTTAGATGAAAAACTGTTTTTT	CASSSLVTGRGLDEKLFF	.	.	TRBV18	TRBJ1-4
TGTGCCTGGAGCACAAGGAAGGGGTCCGGTGAAAAACTGTTTTTT	CAWSTRKGSGEKLFF	.	.	TRBV30	TRBJ1-4
TGTGCCAGCAGAAACCCTAGCGGGTCGCAGTATTTT	CASRNPSGSQYF	TRBD2	.	TRBV6-5	TRBJ2-3
TGTGCCAGCAGCTTAGGGCTAGCGGGAGTAGAGACCCAGTACTTC	CASSLGLAGVETQYF	TRBD2	.	TRBV7-7	TRBJ2-5
TGTGCCAGCAGCAAAGTAACGGTAGACCGCACAGATACGCAGTATTTT	CASSKVTVDRTDTQYF	.	.	TRBV21-1	TRBJ2-3
TGTGCCAGCAGCTTGGCCGACATAGTCTACGAGCAGTACTTC	CASSLADIVYEQYF	.	.	TRBV5-5	TRBJ2-7